The rows below give T cell receptor beta chains drawn from one sample of a study of regulatory T cells in long-lasting Graves disease. One entry per CDR3 protein results from TCRdb running MiXCR on the multiplex PCR reads. Found here are 650,000 to 700,000 distinct CDR3 sequences, 25% to 35% of them singletons; the top ten hold 40% to 50%. Sequenced material: peripheral blood mononuclear cells (PBMCs), taken when the disease was refractory, from a patient treated with antithyroid drugs. Receptor source: a female donor with Graves disease. The CDR3 runs from the conserved cysteine through the conserved F or W. D genes are given only for firm matches. Expanded clones are given a class, and other clones once, few, many or no size at all.

D gene	J gene	clone size	V gene	CDR3 DNA	CDR3 protein
TRBD1	TRBJ1-1	few	TRBV3-1	TGTGCCAGCAGCCAAGAACCGGGACAGGGGAACACTGAAGCTTTCTTT	CASSQEPGQGNTEAFF
.	TRBJ1-4	once	TRBV19	TGTGCCAGTAGTCCCCGGGGACCGATGAATGAAAAACTGTTTTTT	CASSPRGPMNEKLFF
.	TRBJ2-7	many	TRBV5-1	TGCGCCAGCAGACCGGGACAAGATCCTTACGAGCAGTACTTC	CASRPGQDPYEQYF
TRBD1	TRBJ2-7	many	TRBV11-2	TGTGCCAGCAGCCACGGACAGGGATTGTACGAGCAGTACTTC	CASSHGQGLYEQYF
TRBD2	TRBJ2-7	.	TRBV7-6	TGTGCCAGCAGCTTTGGGACTAGCGGGATGACCCACGAGCAGTACTTC	CASSFGTSGMTHEQYF
TRBD1	TRBJ1-2	many	TRBV6-1	TGTGCCAGCAGACTTGAAGACAGGGGTGTTTATGGCTACACCTTC	CASRLEDRGVYGYTF
.	TRBJ2-3	.	TRBV12-3/TRBV12-4	TGTGCCAGCAGTTTAAGGGTCCCAGATACGCAGTATTTT	CASSLRVPDTQYF
TRBD1	TRBJ1-2	.	TRBV27	TGTGCCAGCAGTTCAAGACAGGGTAGCTATGGCTACACCTTC	CASSSRQGSYGYTF
.	TRBJ2-2	.	TRBV7-3	TGTGCCAGCAGCTTAACAGGGTGTTACACCGGGGAGCTGTTTTTT	CASSLTGCYTGELFF
.	TRBJ2-7	.	TRBV7-3	TGTGCCAGCAGCTTAGGCGGGCTAGCCGGCGAGCAGTACTTC	CASSLGGLAGEQYF
.	TRBJ2-5	.	TRBV4-1	TGCGCCAGCAGCCGAGGTTCAGGGAACCAAGAGACCCAGTACTTC	CASSRGSGNQETQYF
.	TRBJ1-2	few	TRBV10-3	TGTGCCATCAGCCGGAGGGGAATGGGCTACACCTTC	CAISRRGMGYTF
TRBD2	TRBJ2-7	few	TRBV27	TGTGCCAGCAGTTCCTCGGGACTAGCGGGACGTTACGAGCAGTACTTC	CASSSSGLAGRYEQYF
TRBD1	TRBJ1-6	.	TRBV27	TGTGCCAGCAGAAGGGACAGTCCCCCACTTGGATCACCCCTCCACTTT	CASRRDSPPLGSPLHF
.	TRBJ2-2	.	TRBV5-1	TGCGCCAGCAGCTCAGGACCGCTAGTGTCGTACAGGGAGCTGTTTTTT	CASSSGPLVSYRELFF
.	TRBJ1-1	.	TRBV15	TGTGCCACCAGCAGCTGGGTTATTGAAGCTTTCTTT	CATSSWVIEAFF
.	TRBJ1-5	many	TRBV28	TGTGCCAGCAGTCCCTTGGGGCAGCCCCAGCATTTT	CASSPLGQPQHF
.	TRBJ1-2	few	TRBV25-1	TGTGCCAGCTCACGGACGGACCCCTATGGCTACACCTTC	CASSRTDPYGYTF
TRBD1	TRBJ2-5	few	TRBV12-3/TRBV12-4	TGTGCCAGCAGTTCCCCGGGACAGGGTGTAAAGACCCAGTACTTC	CASSSPGQGVKTQYF
.	TRBJ1-2	.	TRBV14	TGTGCCAGCAGCCGTATACCAGGGAGCGGCTACACCTTC	CASSRIPGSGYTF
TRBD1	TRBJ1-3	.	TRBV20-1	TGCAGCGTTCTCGGACAGGGCGCCTCGGGAAACACCATATATTTT	CSVLGQGASGNTIYF
TRBD2	TRBJ2-1	.	TRBV11-2	TGTGCCAGTCTAGCGGGAGGGAGACATGAGCAGTTCTTC	CASLAGGRHEQFF
.	TRBJ1-2	.	TRBV5-6	TGTGCCAGCAGCCCAACCGAAGGGTACTATGGCTACACCTTC	CASSPTEGYYGYTF
TRBD1	TRBJ1-2	few	TRBV7-6	TGTGCCAGCAGCTTAACCAGGGGGCTGGATGGCTACACCTTC	CASSLTRGLDGYTF
TRBD1	TRBJ1-5	.	TRBV5-6	TGTGCCAGCAGCCGCTTCCGGGACAGAGGGCAGCCCCAGCATTTT	CASSRFRDRGQPQHF
TRBD1	TRBJ1-4	once	TRBV5-4	TGTGCCAGCTCACGGGGACAGGGCGCAGAAAAACTGTTTTTT	CASSRGQGAEKLFF
.	TRBJ1-1	few	TRBV5-1	TGCGCCAGCAGTCAGGGTTTGGATATGAACACTGAAGCTTTCTTT	CASSQGLDMNTEAFF
TRBD1	TRBJ1-4	.	TRBV5-1	TGCGCCAGCAGCACTCAGGGGGCTAATGAAAAACTGTTTTTT	CASSTQGANEKLFF
.	TRBJ2-7	.	TRBV15	TGTGCCACCAGCAGAGAAAGCGGAAACTACGAGCAGTACTTC	CATSRESGNYEQYF
.	TRBJ1-5	few	TRBV25-1	TGTGCCAGCAGTGAGTGGGGGGAGCGGCCCCAGCATTTT	CASSEWGERPQHF
TRBD2	TRBJ2-1	.	TRBV7-7	TGTGCTAGCAGCGTCGGACTAGCGGGAACTTCATCGTACAATGAGCAGTTCTTC	CASSVGLAGTSSYNEQFF
.	TRBJ2-7	.	TRBV6-1	TGTGCCAGCAGTACCTCAAACAGGGTCCGTGCTAACGAGCAGTACTTC	CASSTSNRVRANEQYF
.	TRBJ1-2	.	TRBV12-3/TRBV12-4	TGTGCCAGCAGTCGACAGAGACTTAACTATGGCTACACCTTC	CASSRQRLNYGYTF
TRBD1	TRBJ2-5	many	TRBV7-7	TGTGCCAGCAGCCGGACAGGGCGCAAGGAGACCCAGTACTTC	CASSRTGRKETQYF
TRBD1	TRBJ2-7	many	TRBV29-1	TGCAGCGTGGAGGGACAGGTGAACTACGAGCAGTACTTC	CSVEGQVNYEQYF
.	TRBJ1-2	.	TRBV29-1	TGCAGCGTTGAAGTAGGGGCCAACTATGGCTACACCTTC	CSVEVGANYGYTF
TRBD1	TRBJ1-1	.	TRBV29-1	TGCAGCGGGACTCTCTTACGACAGGGATTCATGAACACTGAAGCTTTCTTT	CSGTLLRQGFMNTEAFF
TRBD1	TRBJ1-6	.	TRBV10-3	TGTGCCATCAGTGAGTCAATTCCCTCCGGGACAGATAATTCACCCCTCCACTTT	CAISESIPSGTDNSPLHF
TRBD1	TRBJ2-5	.	TRBV20-1	TGCAGTGCTCCCCGACAGGGGTCTGCGGAGACCCAGTACTTC	CSAPRQGSAETQYF
.	TRBJ2-7	few	TRBV6-1	TGTGCCAGCAGTGACAGGAGAACAACTTACAACTTC	CASSDRRTTYNF
TRBD1	TRBJ1-1	many	TRBV2	TGTGCCAGCACCAGGGACAGGGTAACTGAAGCTTTCTTT	CASTRDRVTEAFF
.	TRBJ1-1	.	TRBV6-1	TGTGCCAGCAGGCAGACCTTAAATGGGGGAGCTTTCTTT	CASRQTLNGGAFF
.	TRBJ2-5	.	TRBV7-6	TGTGCCAGCAGCTTAGCGGTAGAAGCCGAGACCCAGTACTTC	CASSLAVEAETQYF
.	TRBJ2-2	.	TRBV27	TGTGCCAGCAGTTTAGTGGGAGTAGCTGGCACCGGGGAGCTGTTTTTT	CASSLVGVAGTGELFF
.	TRBJ1-2	many	TRBV28	TGTGCCAGCACCACAGACGGGGGGCACGGGCAGAGTGGCTACACCTTC	CASTTDGGHGQSGYTF
.	TRBJ1-5	few	TRBV10-1	TGCGCCAGCAGTGACCGAACAAAGAGTGTCTATAGCAATCAGCCCCAGCATTTT	CASSDRTKSVYSNQPQHF
.	TRBJ2-7	.	TRBV15	TGTGCCACCAGCAGAGATTTGTCGGGTTCTTCCTACGAGCAGTACTTC	CATSRDLSGSSYEQYF
.	TRBJ2-7	.	TRBV27	TGTGCCAGCAGTTCACCCGGGACGGGGGAAGAGCAGTACTTC	CASSSPGTGEEQYF
TRBD2	TRBJ2-7	few	TRBV29-1	TGCAGCGTTGAAAGGATTAGCGGGAGTACCAAGTACGAGCAGTACTTC	CSVERISGSTKYEQYF
.	TRBJ2-7	many	TRBV2	TGTGCCAGCAGTGAAGGGACGACCTACGAGCAGTACTTC	CASSEGTTYEQYF
.	TRBJ1-1	.	TRBV29-1	TGCAGCGTTGAAGATCATACAGGGTCGAACACTGAAGCTTTCTTT	CSVEDHTGSNTEAFF
TRBD1	TRBJ2-1	.	TRBV20-1	TGCAGTGCTAGAGTCGAGACAGGGAAAGTTTCCTACAATGAGCAGTTCTTC	CSARVETGKVSYNEQFF
.	TRBJ2-1	.	TRBV6-9	TGTGCCAGCAGTTATTACCCGACGCAGCTCTCCTACAATGAGCAGTTCTTC	CASSYYPTQLSYNEQFF
.	TRBJ2-7	.	TRBV12-3/TRBV12-4	TGTGCCAGCAGAGTCGGGAGCACCTACGAGCAGTACTTC	CASRVGSTYEQYF
.	TRBJ1-5	few	TRBV10-3	TGTGCCATCAGTGGGGACAACAATCAGCCCCAGCATTTT	CAISGDNNQPQHF
.	TRBJ2-7	.	TRBV29-1	TGCAGCGTTGTTGGGGATGACGGATCCTACGAGCAGTACTTC	CSVVGDDGSYEQYF
.	TRBJ1-2	.	TRBV6-1	TGTGCCAGCAGTGAATACCGAGGGGGGAGCTATGGCTACACCTTC	CASSEYRGGSYGYTF
TRBD1	TRBJ1-3	once	TRBV9	TGTGCCAGCAGCGTAGAAACAGGGGACGGAAACACCATATATTTT	CASSVETGDGNTIYF
TRBD1	TRBJ2-7	.	TRBV7-9	TGTGCCAGCAGCTTACCCAGGGACAGCTTCGCCTCCTACGAGCAGTACTTC	CASSLPRDSFASYEQYF